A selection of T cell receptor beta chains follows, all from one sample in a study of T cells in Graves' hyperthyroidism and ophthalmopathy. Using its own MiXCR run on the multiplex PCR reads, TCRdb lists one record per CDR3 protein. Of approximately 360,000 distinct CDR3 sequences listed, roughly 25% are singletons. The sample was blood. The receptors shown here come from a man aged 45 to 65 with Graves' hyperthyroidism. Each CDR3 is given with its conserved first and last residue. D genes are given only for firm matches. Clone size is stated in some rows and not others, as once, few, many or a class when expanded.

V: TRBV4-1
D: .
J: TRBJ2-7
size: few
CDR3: CASSPGQSKYEQYF
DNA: TGCGCCAGCAGCCCCGGACAGAGTAAGTACGAGCAGTACTTC

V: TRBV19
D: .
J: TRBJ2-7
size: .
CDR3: CASSIESGYGYEQYF
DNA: TGTGCCAGTAGTATAGAATCAGGGTACGGGTACGAGCAGTACTTC

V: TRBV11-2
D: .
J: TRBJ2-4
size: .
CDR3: CASSQDRVGAKNIQYF
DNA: TGTGCCAGCAGCCAAGATAGAGTGGGAGCCAAAAACATTCAGTACTTC

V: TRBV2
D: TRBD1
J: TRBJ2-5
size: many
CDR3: CASCPRTGGGETQYF
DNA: TGTGCCAGCTGTCCTAGGACAGGGGGTGGGGAGACCCAGTACTTC

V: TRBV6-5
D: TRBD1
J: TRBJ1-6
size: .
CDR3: CASSYSGQPQLHF
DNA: TGTGCCAGCAGTTACTCGGGACAGCCTCAACTCCACTTT

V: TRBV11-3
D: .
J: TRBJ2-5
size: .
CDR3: CASSRQGTRGPQETQYF
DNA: TGTGCCAGCAGCCGCCAGGGGACCAGGGGTCCACAAGAGACCCAGTACTTC

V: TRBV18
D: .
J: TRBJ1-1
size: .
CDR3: CASSPGGSTETFF
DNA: TGTGCCAGCTCACCCGGGGGGAGCACTGAAACTTTCTTT

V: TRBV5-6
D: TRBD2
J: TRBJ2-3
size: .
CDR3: CASSFSGSRRDTQYF
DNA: TGTGCCAGCAGCTTTAGCGGGAGCCGCCGAGATACGCAGTATTTT

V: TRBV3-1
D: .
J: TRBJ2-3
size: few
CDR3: CASSQVRAGIGSDTQYF
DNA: TGTGCCAGCAGCCAAGTCAGGGCCGGCATAGGGTCAGATACGCAGTATTTT

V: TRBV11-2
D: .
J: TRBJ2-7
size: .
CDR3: CASSSQSTGYEQYF
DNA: TGTGCCAGCAGCTCTCAGTCTACAGGGTACGAGCAGTACTTC

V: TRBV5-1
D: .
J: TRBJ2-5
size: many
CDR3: CASSLAGRIQETQYF
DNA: TGCGCCAGCAGCTTGGCGGGACGGATCCAAGAGACCCAGTACTTC

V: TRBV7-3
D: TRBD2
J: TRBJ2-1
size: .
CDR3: CASSRGTSGKYNEQFF
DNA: TGTGCCAGCAGCCGGGGGACTAGCGGGAAATACAATGAGCAGTTCTTC

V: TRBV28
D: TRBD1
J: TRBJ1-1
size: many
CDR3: CASSFPGDRGIDEAFF
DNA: TGTGCCAGCAGTTTCCCCGGGGACAGGGGGATAGATGAAGCTTTCTTT

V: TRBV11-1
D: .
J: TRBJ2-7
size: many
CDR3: CASSFSGNYEQYF
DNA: TGTGCCAGCAGCTTTTCTGGTAACTACGAGCAGTACTTC

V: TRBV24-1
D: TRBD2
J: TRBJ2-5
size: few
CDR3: CATSDKTSGRAQETQYF
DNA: TGTGCCACCAGTGACAAAACTAGCGGGAGGGCCCAAGAGACCCAGTACTTC

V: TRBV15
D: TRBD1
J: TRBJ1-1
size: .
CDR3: CATKGQGANAEAFF
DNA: TGTGCCACCAAAGGACAGGGGGCTAACGCTGAAGCTTTCTTT

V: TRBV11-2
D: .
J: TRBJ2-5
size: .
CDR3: CASSFWAQQETQYF
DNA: TGTGCCAGCAGCTTTTGGGCCCAACAAGAGACCCAGTACTTC

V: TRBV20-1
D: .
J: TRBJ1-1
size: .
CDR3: CSARGRNTEAFF
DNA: TGCAGTGCTAGGGGACGGAACACTGAAGCTTTCTTT

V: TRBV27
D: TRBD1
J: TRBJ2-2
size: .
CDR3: CASSLEGGQSNTGELFF
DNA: TGTGCCAGCAGTTTGGAAGGGGGACAGAGTAACACCGGGGAGCTGTTTTTT

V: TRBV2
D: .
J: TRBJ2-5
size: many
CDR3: CASSTGLRYQETQYF
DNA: TGTGCCAGCAGTACGGGACTCCGGTACCAAGAGACCCAGTACTTC

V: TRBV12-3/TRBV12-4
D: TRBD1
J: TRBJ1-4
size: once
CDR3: CASSWDRAEKLVF
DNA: TGTGCCAGCAGTTGGGACAGGGCCGAAAAACTGGTTTTT

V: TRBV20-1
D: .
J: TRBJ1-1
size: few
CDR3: CSARDSEGIATEAFF
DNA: TGCAGTGCTAGAGATTCTGAGGGTATCGCCACTGAAGCTTTCTTT

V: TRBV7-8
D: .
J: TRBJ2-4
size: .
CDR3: CASSLLGAGTQNIQYF
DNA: TGTGCCAGCAGCCTCCTCGGAGCCGGGACTCAAAACATTCAGTACTTC

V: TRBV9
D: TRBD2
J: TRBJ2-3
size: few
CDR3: CASSARLAGGGSSTDTQYF
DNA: TGTGCCAGCAGCGCCCGACTAGCGGGAGGTGGTTCTAGCACAGATACGCAGTATTTT

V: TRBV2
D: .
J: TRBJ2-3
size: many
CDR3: CASSDPFRGDTQYF
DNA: TGTGCCAGCAGTGACCCCTTTCGTGGGGATACGCAGTATTTT

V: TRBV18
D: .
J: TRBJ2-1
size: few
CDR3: CASSPLVSYNEQFF
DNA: TGTGCCAGCTCACCTCTGGTCTCCTACAATGAGCAGTTCTTC

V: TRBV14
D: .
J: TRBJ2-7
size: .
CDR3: CASSQRSVVSGFGLEQYF
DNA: TGTGCCAGCAGCCAAAGGTCAGTGGTGAGCGGCTTTGGACTCGAGCAGTACTTC